This T cell receptor (beta chain) was obtained from a study of blood T cell repertoires in COVID-19. For the study at large: Samples came from the United States, Italy and Spain, spanning acute and convalescent COVID-19. Sample material is recorded as cDNA or gDNA derived from T cells, B-cell-depleted T cells, or PBMCs.

The CDR3 sequence is 12 residues long. Per germline, CDR1 MDHEN and CDR2 SYDVKM. The germline V and J ends were trimmed by 10 bases and 4 bases, with 13 bases remaining between them. This clone has only a few counts. In the authors' workflow: Scientists estimated how many nucleated cells there were by amplifying reference gene primers. TCRdb's copy holds only in-frame clones and misses some; the assay was immunoSEQ multiplex PCR. The V and J calls and clone size come from that table; D and trimming were worked out from the DNA. The sample contains roughly 100,000 clones, around 91% of which appear only once.

V is TRBV28 and J is TRBJ1-1; D is perhaps TRBD1 (5 bases). The source of this sequence is a woman at least 80 years old with acute or convalescent COVID-19. Sequencing input: peripheral blood. The CDR3 sequence: CATGGFSTEAFF. The CDR3 DNA reads as TGTGCCACCGGGGGTTTCAGCACTGAAGCTTTCTTT.